These T cell receptor beta chains were read from a single sample in a study of blood T cell repertoires in COVID-19. The data were produced by immunoSEQ multiplex PCR, yet TCRdb's version contains in-frame clones alone and is incomplete. The sample gives about 130,000 clones, more than 80% of which show up once; 9.5% to 15% is in the top ten. The sample was peripheral blood. These receptor sequences come from a woman in her sixties with acute or convalescent COVID-19. Both conserved end residues are part of each CDR3. The D gene is left open where the match is weak. Clone size is stated in some rows and not others, as once, few, many or a class when expanded.

>TRBV2|TRBD2|-|TRBJ2-1
CASSDYSGGRFF
TGTGCCAGCAGTGATTATAGCGGGGGGCGGTTCTTC
>TRBV7-9|-|-|TRBJ2-2
CASSLLAANTGELFF
TGTGCCAGCAGCCTCTTGGCCGCGAACACCGGGGAGCTGTTTTTT
>TRBV11-1|TRBD2|-|TRBJ2-1
CASSSRGRGAYNEQFF
TGTGCCAGCAGCTCCCGAGGGCGGGGGGCCTACAATGAGCAGTTCTTC
>TRBV5-4|TRBD1|-|TRBJ1-1
CASSSARGQVNTEAFF
TGTGCCAGCAGCTCCGCACGGGGACAGGTCAACACTGAAGCTTTCTTT
>TRBV7-9|-|-|TRBJ1-4
CASSLMADEKLFF
TGTGCCAGCAGCTTAATGGCAGATGAAAAACTGTTTTTT
>TRBV5-1|-|-|TRBJ2-1
CASSLTSASYNEQFF
TGCGCCAGCAGCCTCACATCTGCCTCCTACAATGAGCAGTTCTTC
>TRBV27|TRBD1|-|TRBJ1-5
CASSRDRVNQPQHF
TGTGCCAGCAGCCGGGACAGGGTCAATCAGCCCCAGCATTTT
>TRBV5-6|-|-|TRBJ1-2
CASSLDRGDYGYTF
TGTGCCAGCAGCTTGGATCGGGGGGACTATGGCTACACCTTC
>TRBV3-1/TRBV3-2|TRBD1|-|TRBJ1-5
CASSPGGGHQPQHF
TGTGCCAGCAGCCCAGGGGGCGGACATCAGCCCCAGCATTTT
>TRBV7-2|-|-|TRBJ1-4
CASSFIGATNEKLFF
TGTGCCAGCAGCTTTATCGGTGCAACTAATGAAAAACTGTTTTTT
>TRBV9|-|-|TRBJ1-2
CASSVSRIGGGYTF
TGTGCCAGCAGCGTAAGCCGTATCGGGGGAGGCTACACCTTC
>TRBV18|TRBD1|-|TRBJ1-5
CASSRGQGDSNQPQHF
TGTGCCAGCTCACGGGGACAGGGGGATAGCAATCAGCCCCAGCATTTT
>TRBV9|TRBD1|-|TRBJ1-3
CASSLRLGQGEGNTIYF
TGTGCCAGCAGCCTAAGACTCGGACAGGGGGAGGGAAACACCATATATTTT
>TRBV7-2|-|-|TRBJ2-3
CASSLGPGVTDTQYF
TGTGCCAGCAGCTTAGGACCCGGGGTCACAGATACGCAGTATTTT
>TRBV5-4|TRBD2|-|TRBJ2-5
CASSSRTSGGLGETQYF
TGTGCCAGCAGCTCCCGTACTAGCGGGGGGTTGGGAGAGACCCAGTACTTC
>TRBV4-1|TRBD1|-|TRBJ1-4
CASSSLRTGGVEKLFF
TGCGCCAGCAGTTCCCTTCGGACAGGTGGGGTTGAAAAACTGTTTTTT
>TRBV27|-|-|TRBJ1-6
CASSQQPGSLNSPLHF
TGTGCCAGCAGTCAACAACCCGGGTCCCTCAATTCACCCCTCCACTTT
>TRBV7-8|-|-|TRBJ1-2
CASSLSLRNYGYTF
TGTGCCAGCAGCTTATCACTCAGGAACTATGGCTACACCTTC
>TRBV5-1|-|-|TRBJ2-3
CASSLVRDTDTQYF
TGCGCCAGCAGCTTGGTGCGTGACACAGATACGCAGTATTTT
>TRBV9|TRBD1|-|TRBJ1-5
CASSVTGTGDQPQHF
TGTGCCAGCAGCGTAACGGGGACAGGGGATCAGCCCCAGCATTTT
>TRBV5-1|-|-|TRBJ2-5
CASSLVGGKETQYF
TGCGCCAGCAGCTTGGTTGGAGGGAAAGAGACCCAGTACTTC
>TRBV3-1/TRBV3-2|-|-|TRBJ1-1
CASSRIDRNTEAFF
TGTGCCAGCAGTCGGATTGACAGGAACACTGAAGCTTTCTTT
>TRBV4-2|TRBD1|once|TRBJ1-2
CASSHPSRDSYGYTF
TGTGCCAGCAGCCACCCGTCCCGGGACAGCTATGGCTACACCTTC
>TRBV18|TRBD1|-|TRBJ1-1
CASSRGQGDTEAFF
TGTGCCAGCTCCCGCGGACAGGGAGACACTGAAGCTTTCTTT
>TRBV2|-|once|TRBJ1-4
CASILPVEEKLFF
TGTGCCAGCATCTTACCCGTAGAGGAAAAACTGTTTTTT
>TRBV27|-|-|TRBJ1-3
CASSSRVTGNTIYF
TGTGCCAGCAGTTCCAGGGTAACTGGAAACACCATATATTTT
>TRBV5-1|TRBD1|-|TRBJ1-4
CASSLRPGQGSEKLFF
TGCGCCAGCAGCCTTCGACCGGGACAGGGGTCTGAAAAACTGTTTTTT
>TRBV5-3|-|-|TRBJ2-5
CARSLIVGRETQYF
TGTGCCAGAAGCTTAATCGTGGGGAGAGAGACCCAGTACTTC
>TRBV7-8|TRBD1|-|TRBJ2-3
CASSLGPGTVDTQYF
TGTGCCAGCAGCTTAGGCCCGGGGACAGTGGATACGCAGTATTTT
>TRBV28|TRBD1|-|TRBJ2-1
CASSTGTGVREQFF
TGTGCCAGCAGTACCGGGACAGGGGTACGCGAGCAGTTCTTC
>TRBV5-4|-|-|TRBJ2-3
CASTSGRGFGDTQYF
TGTGCCAGCACCTCCGGACGGGGGTTTGGAGATACGCAGTATTTT
>TRBV4-2|TRBD1|-|TRBJ1-1
CASSPGQGNTEAFF
TGTGCCAGCAGCCCGGGACAGGGTAACACTGAAGCTTTCTTT
>TRBV27|TRBD1|few|TRBJ1-2
CASSLTGNYGYTF
TGTGCCAGCAGTTTGACAGGGAACTATGGCTACACCTTC
>TRBV18|TRBD1|few|TRBJ2-7
CASSGDRGNEQYF
TGTGCCAGCTCAGGGGACAGGGGTAACGAGCAGTACTTC
>TRBV5-4|-|few|TRBJ1-2
CASSLAGREAYGYTF
TGTGCCAGCAGCTTGGCCGGCAGGGAGGCCTATGGCTACACCTTC